This TCR beta chain was profiled in a study of blood T cell repertoires in COVID-19. Looking at the study overall: Sample material is recorded as cDNA or gDNA derived from T cells, B-cell-depleted T cells, or PBMCs.

V trimming: 5 bases; J trimming: 0 bases; junction bases outside the gene matches: 2. The CDR3 is 15 residues long. Per the germline V gene, CDR1 is LGHDT and CDR2 is YNNKEL (reference sequence). Ages ranged from about 18 to 89 years, with residence in approximately 25 US areas. Donors were grouped by their self-reported clinical history. Produced via immunoSEQ multiplex PCR; TCRdb's table is partial and in-frame only. This sample has about 220,000 clones; about 79% occur once, and the top ten carry about 1.3%. This chain links TRBV3-1 (or the pseudogene TRBV3-2) with TRBJ1-3; 9 nucleotides line up with TRBD1. The sequenced sample consisted of PBMCs or T cells enriched from blood (not recorded which). The receptor was isolated from a woman aged 40-49 years with acute COVID-19. CDR3 sequence: CASSWDRASGNTIYF. CDR3 nucleotides: TGTGCCAGCAGCTGGGACAGGGCCTCTGGAAACACCATATATTTT.